The present TCR beta chain was sequenced within a study of T cell clonotyping in hematopoietic cell transplantation. Notes on the study in general: Recipient TCR diversity dropped after transplant; expanded clonotypes rose from day 30 to 180.

TCRdb's table, derived via immunoSEQ multiplex PCR, lists solely in-frame clones and lacks some. The table lists approximately 9,000 clones, about 97% of them singletons. Blood collection times were about day -28 and days 30, 100, 180 posttransplant. The germline V gene has CDR1 SGDLS and CDR2 YYNGEE. J gave up 7 bases and V 0 bases, and 16 bases lay outside the gene matches. The CDR3 is 18 residues long. Concerning this clone itself: No antigen is known for it.

The chain is built from TRBV9 and TRBJ1-2, with 9 positions matching TRBD1. The TCR sequence derives from a male patient aged 55 to 70 who had an allogeneic stem cell transplant from a related donor, so the T cells may come from the graft donor. Some clones in this sample may be carry-over from other donors' samples. Sequences were derived from peripheral blood mononuclear cells, sampled 100 days after allogeneic stem cell transplant. This CDR3 is CASSVDSTRPGQGGGYTF. The DNA of the CDR3 is TGTGCCAGCAGCGTAGATTCTACGCGACCGGGACAGGGTGGTGGCTACACCTTC.